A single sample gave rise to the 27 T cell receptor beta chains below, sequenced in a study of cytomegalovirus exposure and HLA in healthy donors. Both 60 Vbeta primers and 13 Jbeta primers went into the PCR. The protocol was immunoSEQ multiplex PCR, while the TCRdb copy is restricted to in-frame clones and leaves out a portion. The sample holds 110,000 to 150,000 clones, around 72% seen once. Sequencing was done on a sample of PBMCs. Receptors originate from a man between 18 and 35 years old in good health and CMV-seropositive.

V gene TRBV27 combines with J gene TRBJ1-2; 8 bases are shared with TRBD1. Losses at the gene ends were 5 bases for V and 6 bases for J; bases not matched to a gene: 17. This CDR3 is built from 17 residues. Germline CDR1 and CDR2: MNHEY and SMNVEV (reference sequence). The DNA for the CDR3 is TGTGCCAGCAGTCCATCCCCGGACAGGGTTACCTTGGATGGCTACACCTTC. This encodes CASSPSPDRVTLDGYTF.

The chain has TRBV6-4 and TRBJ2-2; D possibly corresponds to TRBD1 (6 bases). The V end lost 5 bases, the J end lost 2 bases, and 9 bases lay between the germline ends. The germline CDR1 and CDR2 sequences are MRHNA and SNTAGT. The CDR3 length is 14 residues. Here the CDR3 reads CASSRGSNTGELFF. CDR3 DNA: TGTGCCAGCAGTAGGGGGAGTAACACCGGGGAGCTGTTTTTT.

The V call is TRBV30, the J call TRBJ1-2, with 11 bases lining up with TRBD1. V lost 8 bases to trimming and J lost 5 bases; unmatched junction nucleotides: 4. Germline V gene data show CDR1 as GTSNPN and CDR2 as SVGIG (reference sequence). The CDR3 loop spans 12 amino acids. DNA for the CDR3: TGTGCCGGGGACAGGGGGATTTATGGCTACACCTTC. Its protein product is CAGDRGIYGYTF.

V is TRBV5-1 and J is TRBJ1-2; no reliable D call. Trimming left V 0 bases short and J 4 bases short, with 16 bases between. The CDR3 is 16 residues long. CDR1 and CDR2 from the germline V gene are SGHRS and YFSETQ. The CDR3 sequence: CASSLENKGVSYGYTF. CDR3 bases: TGCGCCAGCAGCTTGGAAAACAAGGGAGTTAGCTATGGCTACACCTTC.

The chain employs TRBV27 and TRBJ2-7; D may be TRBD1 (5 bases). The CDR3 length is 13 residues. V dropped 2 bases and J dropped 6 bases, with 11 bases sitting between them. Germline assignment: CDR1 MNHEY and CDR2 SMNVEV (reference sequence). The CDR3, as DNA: TGTGCCAGCAGTTTACTGGGAAGGGGCGAGCAGTACTTC. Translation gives CASSLLGRGEQYF.

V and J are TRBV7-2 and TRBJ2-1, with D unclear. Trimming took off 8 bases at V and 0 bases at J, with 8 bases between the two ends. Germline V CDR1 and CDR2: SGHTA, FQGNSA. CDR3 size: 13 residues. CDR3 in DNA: TGTGCCAGCGTCCCTAGCTCCTACAATGAGCAGTTCTTC. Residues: CASVPSSYNEQFF.

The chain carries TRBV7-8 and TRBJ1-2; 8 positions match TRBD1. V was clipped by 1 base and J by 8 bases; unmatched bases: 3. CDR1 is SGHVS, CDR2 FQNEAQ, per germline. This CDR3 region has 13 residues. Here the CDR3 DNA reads TGTGCCAGCAGCTTAGGAGGACAGGGAGGCTACACCTTC. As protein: CASSLGGQGGYTF.

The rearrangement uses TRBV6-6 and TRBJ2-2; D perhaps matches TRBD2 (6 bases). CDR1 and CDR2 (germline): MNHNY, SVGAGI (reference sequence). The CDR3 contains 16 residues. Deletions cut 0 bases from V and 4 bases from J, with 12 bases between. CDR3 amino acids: CASSYSSGSGTGELFF. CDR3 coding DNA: TGTGCCAGCAGTTACTCGTCCGGGAGTGGCACCGGGGAGCTGTTTTTT.

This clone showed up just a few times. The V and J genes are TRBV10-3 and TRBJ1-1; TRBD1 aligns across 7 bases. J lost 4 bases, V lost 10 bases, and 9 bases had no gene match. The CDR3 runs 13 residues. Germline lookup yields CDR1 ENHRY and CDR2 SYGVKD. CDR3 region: CATLGTAGTEAFF. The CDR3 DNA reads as TGTGCCACTCTGGGGACAGCGGGCACTGAAGCTTTCTTT.

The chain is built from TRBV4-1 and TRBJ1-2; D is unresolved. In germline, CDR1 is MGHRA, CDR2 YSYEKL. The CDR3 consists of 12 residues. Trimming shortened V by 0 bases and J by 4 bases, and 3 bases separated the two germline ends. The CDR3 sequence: CASSQDLYGYTF. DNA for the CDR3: TGCGCCAGCAGCCAAGACCTCTATGGCTACACCTTC.

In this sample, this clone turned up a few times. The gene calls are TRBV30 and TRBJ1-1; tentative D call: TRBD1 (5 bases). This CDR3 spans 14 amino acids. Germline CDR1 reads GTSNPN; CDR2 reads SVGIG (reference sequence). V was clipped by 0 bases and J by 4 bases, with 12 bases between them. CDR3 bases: TGTGCCTGGAGTGTATGGGGGGGGTTCACTGAAGCTTTCTTT. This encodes CAWSVWGGFTEAFF.

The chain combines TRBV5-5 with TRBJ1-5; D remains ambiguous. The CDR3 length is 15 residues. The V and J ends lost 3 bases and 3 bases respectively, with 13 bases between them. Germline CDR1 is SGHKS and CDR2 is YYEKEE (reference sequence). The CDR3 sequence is CASSYFHSNNQPQHF. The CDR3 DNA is TGTGCCAGCAGCTACTTTCACTCCAACAATCAGCCCCAGCATTTT.

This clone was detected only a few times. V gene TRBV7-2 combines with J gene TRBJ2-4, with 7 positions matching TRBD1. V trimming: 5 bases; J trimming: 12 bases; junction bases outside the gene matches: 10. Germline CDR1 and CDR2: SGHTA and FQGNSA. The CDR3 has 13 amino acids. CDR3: CASSPIGGYGQYF. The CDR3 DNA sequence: TGTGCCAGCAGCCCCATAGGGGGCTACGGTCAGTACTTC.

The CDR3 spells CASTPGGLNTEAFF. The CDR3 nucleotides are TGTGCCAGCACCCCCGGGGGGCTGAACACTGAAGCTTTCTTT. The rearrangement uses TRBV27 and TRBJ1-1; maybe TRBD1 (6 bases). The CDR3 is 14 residues long. Germline V gives CDR1 MNHEY, CDR2 SMNVEV (reference sequence). The ends were cut back, 7 bases at V and 0 bases at J, with 12 bases in the middle.

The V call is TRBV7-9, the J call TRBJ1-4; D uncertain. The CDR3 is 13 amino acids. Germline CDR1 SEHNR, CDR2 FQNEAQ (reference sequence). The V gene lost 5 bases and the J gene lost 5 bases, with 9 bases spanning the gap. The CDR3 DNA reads TGTGCCAGCAGCCTGGAGCGAAATGAAAAACTGTTTTTT. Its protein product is CASSLERNEKLFF. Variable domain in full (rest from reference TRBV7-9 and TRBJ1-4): DTGVSQNPRHKITKRGQNVTFRCDPISEHNRLYWYRQTLGQGPEFLTYFQNEAQLEKSRLLSDRFSAERPKGSFSTLEIQRTEQGDSAMYLCASSLERNEKLFFGSGTQLSVL.

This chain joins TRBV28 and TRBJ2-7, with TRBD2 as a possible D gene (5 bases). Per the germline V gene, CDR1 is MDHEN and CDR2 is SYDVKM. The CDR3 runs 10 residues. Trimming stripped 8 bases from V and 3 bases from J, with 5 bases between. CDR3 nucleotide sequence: TGTGCCAGCGGACTCTACGAGCAGTACTTC. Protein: CASGLYEQYF.

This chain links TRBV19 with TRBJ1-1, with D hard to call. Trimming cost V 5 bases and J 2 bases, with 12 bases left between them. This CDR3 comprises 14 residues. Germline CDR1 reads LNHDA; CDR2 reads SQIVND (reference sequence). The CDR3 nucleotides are TGTGCCAGTAGTCAGCCCGGGGTTAACACTGAAGCTTTCTTT. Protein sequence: CASSQPGVNTEAFF.

CDR3 bases: TGCGCCAGCAGCTTGGCCGGACTAGACCAAGAGACCCAGTACTTC. It specifies CASSLAGLDQETQYF. The rearrangement uses TRBV5-1 and TRBJ2-5, with 7 bases fitting TRBD2. The CDR3 sequence is 15 residues long. Unmatched junction bases numbered 2, after V lost 0 bases and J lost 0 bases. Looked up from germline, CDR1 is SGHRS and CDR2 is YFSETQ.

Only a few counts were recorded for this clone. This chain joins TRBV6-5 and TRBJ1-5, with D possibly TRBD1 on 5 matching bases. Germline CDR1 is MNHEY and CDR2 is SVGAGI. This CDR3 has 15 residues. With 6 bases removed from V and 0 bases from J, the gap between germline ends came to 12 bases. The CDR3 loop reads CASSSSGGSNQPQHF. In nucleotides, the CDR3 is TGTGCCAGCAGCTCCTCGGGGGGTAGCAATCAGCCCCAGCATTTT.

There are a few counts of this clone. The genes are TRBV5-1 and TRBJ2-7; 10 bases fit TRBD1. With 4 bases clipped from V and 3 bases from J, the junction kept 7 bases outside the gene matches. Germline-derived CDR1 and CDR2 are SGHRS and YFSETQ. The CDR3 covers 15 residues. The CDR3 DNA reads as TGCGCCAGCAGCACCGGACAGGGGGGCAGCTACGAGCAGTACTTC. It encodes CASSTGQGGSYEQYF.

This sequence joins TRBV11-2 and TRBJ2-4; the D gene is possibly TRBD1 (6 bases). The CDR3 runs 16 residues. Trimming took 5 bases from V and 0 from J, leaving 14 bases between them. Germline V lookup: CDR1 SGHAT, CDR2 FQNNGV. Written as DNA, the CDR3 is TGTGCCAGCAGCCCGCAGGGACACTTAGCCAAAAACATTCAGTACTTC. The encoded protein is CASSPQGHLAKNIQYF.

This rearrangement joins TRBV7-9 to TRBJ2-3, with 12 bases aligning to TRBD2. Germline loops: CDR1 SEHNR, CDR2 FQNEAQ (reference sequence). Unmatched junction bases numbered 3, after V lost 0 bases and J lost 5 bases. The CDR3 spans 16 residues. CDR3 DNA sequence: TGTGCCAGCAGCTTAGCCCCGACTAGCGGGAGAGATACGCAGTATTTT. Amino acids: CASSLAPTSGRDTQYF.

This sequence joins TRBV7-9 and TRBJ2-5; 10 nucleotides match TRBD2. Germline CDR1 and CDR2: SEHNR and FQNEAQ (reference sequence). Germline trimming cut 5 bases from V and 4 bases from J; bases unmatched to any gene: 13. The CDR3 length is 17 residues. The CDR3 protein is CASSRLTSGASGETQYF. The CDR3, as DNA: TGTGCCAGCAGCCGCCTAACTAGCGGGGCTTCTGGAGAGACCCAGTACTTC.

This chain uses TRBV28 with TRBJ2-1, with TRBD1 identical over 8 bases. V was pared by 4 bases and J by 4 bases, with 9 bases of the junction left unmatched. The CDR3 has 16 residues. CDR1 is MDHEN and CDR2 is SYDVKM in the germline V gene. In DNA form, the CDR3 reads TGTGCCAGCAGTTCCCCACAAGGACAGGGATACAATGAGCAGTTCTTC. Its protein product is CASSSPQGQGYNEQFF. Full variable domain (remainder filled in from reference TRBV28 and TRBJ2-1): DVKVTQSSRYLVKRTGEKVFLECVQDMDHENMFWYRQDPGLGLRLIYFSYDVKMKEKGDIPEGYSVSREKKERFSLILESASTNQTSMYLCASSSPQGQGYNEQFFGPGTRLTVL.

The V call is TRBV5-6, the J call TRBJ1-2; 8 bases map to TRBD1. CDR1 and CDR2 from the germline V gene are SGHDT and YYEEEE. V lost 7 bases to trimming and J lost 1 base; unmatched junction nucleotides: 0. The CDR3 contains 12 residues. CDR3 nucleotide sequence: TGTGCCAGCGACAGGGGTAACTATGGCTACACCTTC. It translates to CASDRGNYGYTF. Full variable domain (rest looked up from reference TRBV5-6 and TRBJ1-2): DAGVTQSPTHLIKTRGQQVTLRCSPKSGHDTVSWYQQALGQGPQFIFQYYEEEERQRGNFPDRFSGHQFPNYSSELNVNALLLGDSALYLCASDRGNYGYTFGSGTRLTVV.

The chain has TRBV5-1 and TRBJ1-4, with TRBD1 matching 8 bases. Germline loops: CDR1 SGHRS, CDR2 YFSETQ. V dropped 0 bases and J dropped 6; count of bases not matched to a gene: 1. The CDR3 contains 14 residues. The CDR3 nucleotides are TGCGCCAGCAGCTTGGGACAGGGGTATGAAAAACTGTTTTTT. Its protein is CASSLGQGYEKLFF.

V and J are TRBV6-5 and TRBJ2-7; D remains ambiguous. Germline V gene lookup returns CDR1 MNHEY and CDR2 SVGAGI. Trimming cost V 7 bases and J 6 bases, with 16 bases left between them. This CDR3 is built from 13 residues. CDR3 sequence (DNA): TGTGCCAGCATCCCGTCGGGTATCGGCGAGCAGTACTTC. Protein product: CASIPSGIGEQYF.